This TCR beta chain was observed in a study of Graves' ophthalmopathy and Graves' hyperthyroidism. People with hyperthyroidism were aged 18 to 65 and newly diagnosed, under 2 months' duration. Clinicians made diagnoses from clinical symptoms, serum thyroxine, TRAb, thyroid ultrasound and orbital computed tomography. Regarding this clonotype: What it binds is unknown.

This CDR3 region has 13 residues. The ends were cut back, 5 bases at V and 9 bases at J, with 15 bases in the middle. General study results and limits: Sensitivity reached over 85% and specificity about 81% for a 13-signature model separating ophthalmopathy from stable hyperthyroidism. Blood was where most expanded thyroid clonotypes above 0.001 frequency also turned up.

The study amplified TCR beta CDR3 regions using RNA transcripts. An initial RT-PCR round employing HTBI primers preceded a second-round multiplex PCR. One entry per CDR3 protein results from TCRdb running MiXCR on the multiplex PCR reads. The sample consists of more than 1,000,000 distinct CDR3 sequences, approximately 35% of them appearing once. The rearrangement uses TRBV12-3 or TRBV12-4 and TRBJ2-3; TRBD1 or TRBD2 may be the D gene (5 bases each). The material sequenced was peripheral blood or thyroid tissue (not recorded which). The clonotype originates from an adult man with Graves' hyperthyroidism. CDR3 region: CASSPGTRGTQYF. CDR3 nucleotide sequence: TGTGCCAGCAGTCCCGGGACCCGCGGAACGCAGTATTTT.